What follows describes a single T cell receptor (beta chain). The assay was immunoSEQ multiplex PCR, and TCRdb's table has in-frame clones only and misses some. Of around 290,000 clones in the sample, about 89% are singletons; the top ten hold under 3%. Trimming shortened V by 2 bases and J by 1 base, and 11 bases separated the two germline ends. Germline V CDR1 and CDR2: MNHEY, SMNVEV (reference sequence). The CDR3 length is 15 residues. The sample belongs to a study of blood T cell repertoires in COVID-19. The sample consisted of PBMCs or T cells enriched from blood (not recorded which). This rearrangement joins TRBV27 to TRBJ1-1; no clear D gene. This clonotype originated in a woman younger than 35 who had recovered from COVID-19. The CDR3 spells CASSLGSAANTEAFF. CDR3 nucleotides: TGTGCCAGCAGTTTAGGGTCGGCGGCGAACACTGAAGCTTTCTTT.